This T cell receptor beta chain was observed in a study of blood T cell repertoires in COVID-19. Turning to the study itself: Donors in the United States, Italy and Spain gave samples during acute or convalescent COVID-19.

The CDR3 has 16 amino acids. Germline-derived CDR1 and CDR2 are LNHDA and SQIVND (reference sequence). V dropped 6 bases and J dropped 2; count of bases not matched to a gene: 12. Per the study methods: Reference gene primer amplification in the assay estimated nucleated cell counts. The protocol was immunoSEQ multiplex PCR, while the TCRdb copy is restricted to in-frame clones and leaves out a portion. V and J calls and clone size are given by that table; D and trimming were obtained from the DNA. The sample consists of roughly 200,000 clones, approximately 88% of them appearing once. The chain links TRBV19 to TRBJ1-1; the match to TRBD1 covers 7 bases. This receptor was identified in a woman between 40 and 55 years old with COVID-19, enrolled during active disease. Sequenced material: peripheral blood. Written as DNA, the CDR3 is TGTGCCAGTAGCCTCGAGGGCAGGGGGAGAAACACTGAAGCTTTCTTT. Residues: CASSLEGRGRNTEAFF.